This T cell receptor beta chain was retrieved from a study of blood T cells in healthy people across ages. V lost 3 bases to trimming and J lost 2 bases, with 11 bases between them. This CDR3 is 14 amino acids long. The germline CDR1 and CDR2 sequences are MNHEY and SVGEGT. This clonotype was found a few times. Primed by a sample-barcoded 5' primer and a J-beta primer mix, a second PCR proceeded for 7 to 11 cycles. TCRdb independently ran MiXCR on the 5' RACE reads; one entry per CDR3 protein. This repertoire shows 1.5 million or so distinct CDR3 sequences, 42% found once; its top ten account for 7.9%.

This chain connects TRBV6-2 or TRBV6-3 to TRBJ2-7; tentative D call: TRBD1 (6 bases). The receptor was isolated from a woman in her late teens or twenties in good health. The sequencing input was blood. In nucleotides, the CDR3 is TGTGCCAGCAGTTATGGCACAGGGCCCTACGAGCAGTACTTC. Translating gives CASSYGTGPYEQYF.